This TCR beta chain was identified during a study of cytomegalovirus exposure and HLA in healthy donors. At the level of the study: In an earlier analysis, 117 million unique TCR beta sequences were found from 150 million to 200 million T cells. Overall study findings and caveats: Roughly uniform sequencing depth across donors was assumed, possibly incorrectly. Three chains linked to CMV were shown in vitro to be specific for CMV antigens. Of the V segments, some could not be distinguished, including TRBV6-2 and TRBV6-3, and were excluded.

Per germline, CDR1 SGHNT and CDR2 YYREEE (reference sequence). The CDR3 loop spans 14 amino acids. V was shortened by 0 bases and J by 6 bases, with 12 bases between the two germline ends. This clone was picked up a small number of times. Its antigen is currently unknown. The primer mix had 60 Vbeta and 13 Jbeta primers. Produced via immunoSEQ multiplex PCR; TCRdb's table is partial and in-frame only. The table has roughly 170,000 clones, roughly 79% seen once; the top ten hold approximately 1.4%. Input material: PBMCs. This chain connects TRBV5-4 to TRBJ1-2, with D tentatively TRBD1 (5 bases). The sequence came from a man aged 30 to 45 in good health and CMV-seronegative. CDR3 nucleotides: TGTGCCAGCAGCTTGGCAGGGACTGTAAATGGCTACACCTTC. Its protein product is CASSLAGTVNGYTF.